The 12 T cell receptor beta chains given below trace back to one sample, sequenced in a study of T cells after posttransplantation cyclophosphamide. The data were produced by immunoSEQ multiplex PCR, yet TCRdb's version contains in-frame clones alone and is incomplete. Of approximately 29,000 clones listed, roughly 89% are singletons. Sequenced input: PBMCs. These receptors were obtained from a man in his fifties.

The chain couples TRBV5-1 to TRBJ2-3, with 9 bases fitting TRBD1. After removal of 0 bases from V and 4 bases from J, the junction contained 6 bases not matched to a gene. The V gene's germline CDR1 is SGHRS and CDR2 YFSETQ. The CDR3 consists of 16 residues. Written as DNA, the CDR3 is TGCGCCAGCAGCTTGGAAGTGACAGGGGGTTCAGATACGCAGTATTTT. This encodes CASSLEVTGGSDTQYF.

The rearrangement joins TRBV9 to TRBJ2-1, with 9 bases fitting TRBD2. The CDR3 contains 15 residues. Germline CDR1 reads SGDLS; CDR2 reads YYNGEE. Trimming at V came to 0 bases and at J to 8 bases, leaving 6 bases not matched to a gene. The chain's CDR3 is CASSVEAGGAHEQFF. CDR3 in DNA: TGTGCCAGCAGCGTAGAGGCGGGGGGGGCCCATGAGCAGTTCTTC.

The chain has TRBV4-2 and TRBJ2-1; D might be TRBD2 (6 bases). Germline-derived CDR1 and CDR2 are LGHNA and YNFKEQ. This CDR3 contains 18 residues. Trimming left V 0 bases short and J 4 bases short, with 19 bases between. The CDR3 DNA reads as TGTGCCAGCAGCCAAGATCCGACCGGGACTCGGGTTTACAATGAGCAGTTCTTC. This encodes CASSQDPTGTRVYNEQFF.

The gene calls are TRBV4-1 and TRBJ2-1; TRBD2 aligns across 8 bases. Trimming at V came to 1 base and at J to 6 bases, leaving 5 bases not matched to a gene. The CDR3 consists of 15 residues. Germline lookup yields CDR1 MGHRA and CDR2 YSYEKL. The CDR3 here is CASSQVPGGANEQFF. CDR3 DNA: TGCGCCAGCAGCCAAGTTCCCGGGGGGGCCAATGAGCAGTTCTTC.

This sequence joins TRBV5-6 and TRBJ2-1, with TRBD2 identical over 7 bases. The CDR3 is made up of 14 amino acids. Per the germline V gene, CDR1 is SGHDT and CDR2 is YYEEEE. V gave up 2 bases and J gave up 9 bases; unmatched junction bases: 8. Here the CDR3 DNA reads TGTGCCAGCAGCTTTATTATTGGGGGGGTTGAGCAGTTCTTC. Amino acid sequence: CASSFIIGGVEQFF. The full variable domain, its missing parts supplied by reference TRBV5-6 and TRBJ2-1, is DAGVTQSPTHLIKTRGQQVTLRCSPKSGHDTVSWYQQALGQGPQFIFQYYEEEERQRGNFPDRFSGHQFPNYSSELNVNALLLGDSALYLCASSFIIGGVEQFFGPGTRLTVL.

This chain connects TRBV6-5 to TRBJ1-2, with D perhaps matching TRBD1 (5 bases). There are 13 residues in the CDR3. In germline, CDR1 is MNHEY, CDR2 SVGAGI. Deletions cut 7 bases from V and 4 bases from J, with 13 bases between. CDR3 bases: TGTGCCAGCAATTCAGGGAATAGCTATGGCTACACCTTC. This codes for CASNSGNSYGYTF.

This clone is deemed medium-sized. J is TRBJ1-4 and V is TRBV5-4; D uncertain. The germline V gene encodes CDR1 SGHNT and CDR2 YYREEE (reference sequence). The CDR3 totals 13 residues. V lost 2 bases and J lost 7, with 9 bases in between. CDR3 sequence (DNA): TGTGCCAGCAGCTTTCCGGGTAGTGAAAAACTGTTTTTT. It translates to CASSFPGSEKLFF. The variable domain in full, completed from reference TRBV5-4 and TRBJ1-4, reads ETGVTQSPTHLIKTRGQQVTLRCSSQSGHNTVSWYQQALGQGPQFIFQYYREEENGRGNFPPRFSGLQFPNYSSELNVNALELDDSALYLCASSFPGSEKLFFGSGTQLSVL.

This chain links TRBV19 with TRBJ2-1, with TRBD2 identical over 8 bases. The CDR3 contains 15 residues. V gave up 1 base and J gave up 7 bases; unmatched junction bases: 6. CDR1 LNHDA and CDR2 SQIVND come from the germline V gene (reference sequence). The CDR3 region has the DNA TGTGCCAGTAGTATAGGTCGAGCGGGGGAGAATGAGCAGTTCTTC. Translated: CASSIGRAGENEQFF.

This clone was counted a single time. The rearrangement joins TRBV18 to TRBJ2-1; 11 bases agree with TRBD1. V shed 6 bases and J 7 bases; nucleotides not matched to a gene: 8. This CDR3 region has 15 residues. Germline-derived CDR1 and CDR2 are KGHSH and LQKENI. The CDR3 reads CASSRAGTGGNEQFF. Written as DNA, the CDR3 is TGTGCCAGCTCGCGGGCCGGGACAGGGGGGAATGAGCAGTTCTTC.

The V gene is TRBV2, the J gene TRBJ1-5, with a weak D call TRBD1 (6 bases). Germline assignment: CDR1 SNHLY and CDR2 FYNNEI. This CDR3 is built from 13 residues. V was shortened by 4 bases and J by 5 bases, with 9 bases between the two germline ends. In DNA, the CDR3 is TGTGCCAGCAGTGCATACAGGGATCAGCCCCAGCATTTT. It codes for CASSAYRDQPQHF.

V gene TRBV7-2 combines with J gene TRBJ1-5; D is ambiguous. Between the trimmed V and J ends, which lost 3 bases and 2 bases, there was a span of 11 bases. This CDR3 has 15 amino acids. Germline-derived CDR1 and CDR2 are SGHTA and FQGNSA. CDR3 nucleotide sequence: TGTGCCAGCAGCTTTCAGGTTGTGCGCAATCAGCCCCAGCATTTT. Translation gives CASSFQVVRNQPQHF.

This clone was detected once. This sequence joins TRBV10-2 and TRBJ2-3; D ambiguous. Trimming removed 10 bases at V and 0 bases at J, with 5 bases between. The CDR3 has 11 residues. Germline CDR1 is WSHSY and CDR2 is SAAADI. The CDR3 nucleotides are TGCGCCACCTCCAGCACAGATACGCAGTATTTT. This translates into CATSSTDTQYF.